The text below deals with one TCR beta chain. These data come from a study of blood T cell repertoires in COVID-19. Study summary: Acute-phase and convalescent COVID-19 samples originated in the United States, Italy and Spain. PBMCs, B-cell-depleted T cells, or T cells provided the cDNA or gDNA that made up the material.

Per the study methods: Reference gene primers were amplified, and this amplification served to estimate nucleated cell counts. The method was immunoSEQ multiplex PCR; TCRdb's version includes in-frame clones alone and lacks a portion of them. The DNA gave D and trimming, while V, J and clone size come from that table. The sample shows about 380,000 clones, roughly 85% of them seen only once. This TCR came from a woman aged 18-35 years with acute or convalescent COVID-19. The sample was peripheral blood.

CDR3 sequence (DNA): TGTGCCAGCAGCGGAGGGCCGGGTCCCTTCACTGAAGCTTTCTTT. Encoded protein: CASSGGPGPFTEAFF. The V and J genes are TRBV9 and TRBJ1-1, with D unresolved. Germline V gene sequence: CDR1 SGDLS, CDR2 YYNGEE. V was cut by 3 bases and J by 4 bases, with 16 bases left in between. This CDR3 is 15 amino acids long.